The rows below give T cell receptor beta chains drawn from one sample of a study of cytomegalovirus exposure and HLA in healthy donors. Profiled with immunoSEQ multiplex PCR; TCRdb holds only in-frame clones, not every one. Of 100,000 or so clones in the sample, roughly 80% are singletons; the top ten hold roughly a tenth. Sequences were obtained from PBMCs. The receptor source for this set is a man in his thirties or forties in good health and CMV-seropositive. The CDR3 runs from the conserved cysteine through the conserved F or W. A D gene is named only where the DNA matches it firmly. Clone sizes are given selectively: once, few, many, or a class where the clone is expanded.

CDR3 length	J gene	clone size	D gene	V gene	CDR3 protein	CDR3 DNA
11	TRBJ2-7	.	.	TRBV25-1	CASGGAYEQYF	TGTGCCAGCGGAGGGGCCTACGAGCAGTACTTC
15	TRBJ2-7	.	.	TRBV28	CAGRRRKGQTYEQYF	TGTGCCGGCAGGCGGAGAAAAGGACAGACCTACGAGCAGTACTTC
15	TRBJ2-7	.	.	TRBV5-1	CASSLQGLFGNEQYF	TGCGCCAGCAGCTTGCAGGGCCTATTCGGCAACGAGCAGTACTTC
14	TRBJ1-2	.	TRBD1	TRBV30	CAWSEGQGVDGYTF	TGTGCCTGGAGTGAGGGACAGGGAGTTGATGGCTACACCTTC
17	TRBJ2-5	.	.	TRBV5-4	CASSLSLVQPHRETQYF	TGTGCCAGCAGCTTGAGTCTAGTCCAGCCCCATCGGGAGACCCAGTACTTC
12	TRBJ1-1	few	.	TRBV6-1	CASSRVPTEAFF	TGTGCCAGCAGCAGGGTCCCCACTGAAGCTTTCTTT
15	TRBJ2-5	.	.	TRBV30	CAWSWGGRREETQYF	TGTGCCTGGAGTTGGGGGGGGCGACGGGAAGAGACCCAGTACTTC
17	TRBJ1-4	.	TRBD1	TRBV5-4	CASSPAGTEASGEKLFF	TGTGCCAGCAGCCCGGCCGGGACAGAGGCTAGCGGGGAAAAACTGTTTTTT
13	TRBJ1-2	.	.	TRBV30	CAWSLSTGYGYTF	TGTGCCTGGAGTTTGTCGACGGGCTATGGCTACACCTTC
16	TRBJ2-7	.	.	TRBV19	CASSSGTGPSSYEQYF	TGTGCCAGTAGTTCGGGTACAGGCCCGAGCTCCTACGAGCAGTACTTC
12	TRBJ1-4	few	TRBD1	TRBV5-4	CASSLDRVGLFF	TGTGCCAGCAGCCTTGACAGGGTGGGACTGTTTTTT
12	TRBJ1-3	.	.	TRBV10-3	CAISGRGDTIYF	TGTGCCATCAGTGGGAGGGGAGACACCATATATTTT
15	TRBJ2-7	.	.	TRBV11-2	CASSLVMVGGSEQYF	TGTGCCAGCAGCTTAGTGATGGTCGGAGGGAGCGAGCAGTACTTC
17	TRBJ2-2	.	TRBD2	TRBV9	CASSVGSGLADTGELFF	TGTGCCAGCAGCGTCGGATCCGGACTAGCCGACACCGGGGAGCTGTTTTTT
15	TRBJ1-2	few	.	TRBV6-1	CASSERQGQNYGYTF	TGTGCCAGCAGTGAACGCCAGGGACAAAACTATGGCTACACCTTC
17	TRBJ2-7	.	TRBD1	TRBV5-1	CASSSPTAGTGTDEQYF	TGCGCCAGCAGCTCCCCAACGGCCGGGACAGGGACCGACGAGCAGTACTTC
14	TRBJ1-1	few	TRBD1	TRBV27	CASSPDRGNTEAFF	TGTGCCAGCAGTCCCGACAGGGGGAACACTGAAGCTTTCTTT
17	TRBJ2-3	.	TRBD1	TRBV13	CASSTYRGGGGTDTQYF	TGTGCCAGCAGCACCTACAGGGGTGGAGGTGGTACAGATACGCAGTATTTT
16	TRBJ1-4	.	TRBD1	TRBV23-1	CASSPKSGGDWEKLFF	TGCGCCAGCAGTCCGAAGTCAGGGGGCGACTGGGAAAAACTGTTTTTT
15	TRBJ1-3	.	TRBD1	TRBV30	CAWSMGTGAGNTIYF	TGTGCCTGGAGCATGGGGACAGGGGCTGGAAACACCATATATTTT
14	TRBJ1-3	few	.	TRBV6-5	CASLSGGSGNTIYF	TGTGCCAGCCTGAGCGGGGGGTCTGGAAACACCATATATTTT
15	TRBJ2-2	.	.	TRBV5-1	CASSFSPENTGELFF	TGCGCCAGCAGCTTTTCCCCAGAGAACACCGGGGAGCTGTTTTTT
14	TRBJ2-3	.	.	TRBV19	CASSAWTATDTQYF	TGTGCCAGTAGTGCCTGGACAGCCACAGATACGCAGTATTTT
14	TRBJ2-1	.	TRBD2	TRBV19	CASSITAGDNEQFF	TGTGCCAGTAGTATAACGGCGGGGGACAATGAGCAGTTCTTC
13	TRBJ1-5	.	.	TRBV23-1	CASRQLQVQPQHF	TGCGCCAGCAGACAACTCCAGGTCCAGCCCCAGCATTTT
13	TRBJ1-1	.	.	TRBV7-3	CASSLVQGTEAFF	TGTGCCAGCAGCTTAGTGCAGGGCACTGAAGCTTTCTTT
13	TRBJ2-7	.	TRBD1	TRBV7-8	CASRSARDREQYF	TGTGCCAGCAGATCCGCCAGGGACAGGGAGCAGTACTTC
15	TRBJ2-2	.	.	TRBV7-6	CASSLGLPGSGELFF	TGTGCCAGCAGCTTAGGGCTACCGGGTTCGGGGGAGCTGTTTTTT
16	TRBJ2-3	.	TRBD2	TRBV5-4	CASSATGSGVTDTQYF	TGTGCCAGCAGCGCCACCGGTAGCGGGGTCACAGATACGCAGTATTTT
13	TRBJ2-5	.	.	TRBV27	CASSFAGGETQYF	TGTGCCAGCAGTTTTGCAGGGGGGGAGACCCAGTACTTC
18	TRBJ1-3	.	.	TRBV18	CASSPYADRLLSGNTIYF	TGTGCCAGCTCACCTTACGCTGACAGGCTCTTGTCCGGAAACACCATATATTTT
16	TRBJ1-6	.	TRBD1	TRBV7-9	CSSSLAGTGNNSPLHF	TGTTCCAGCAGCTTAGCTGGGACAGGGAATAATTCACCCCTCCACTTT
15	TRBJ1-5	few	.	TRBV7-9	CASSPSGGANQPQHF	TGTGCCAGCAGTCCGAGCGGGGGCGCCAATCAGCCCCAGCATTTT
15	TRBJ2-3	.	TRBD2	TRBV6-4	CASSGASGDTHTQYF	TGTGCCAGCAGTGGGGCTAGCGGTGACACGCATACGCAGTATTTT
15	TRBJ2-5	.	.	TRBV16	CASSQTTAPQETQYF	TGTGCCAGCAGCCAAACGACAGCCCCTCAAGAGACCCAGTACTTC
16	TRBJ2-2	.	TRBD1	TRBV27	CASRPRTGTGTGELFF	TGTGCCAGCAGACCCCGGACAGGGACGGGCACCGGGGAGCTGTTTTTT